Below are 25 T cell receptor beta chains sequenced from a single sample in a study of long-term antiretroviral therapy in people with HIV. Survey-level resolution applied to immunoSEQ assay v3.0. Generated by immunoSEQ multiplex PCR, the TCRdb table keeps only in-frame clones and is missing some. The sample lists 14,000 or so clones, around 83% occurring once. Specimen: unsorted PBMCs, collected 0.4 years after starting antiretroviral therapy. All receptors come from a young man with HIV.

This chain uses TRBV9 with TRBJ1-6, with unresolved D. Looked up from germline, CDR1 is SGDLS and CDR2 is YYNGEE. The CDR3 contains 15 residues. V was pared by 0 bases and J by 10 bases, with 14 bases between. The chain's CDR3 is CASSVASGLRSPLHF. In DNA form, the CDR3 reads TGTGCCAGCAGCGTAGCTTCTGGGTTAAGGTCACCCCTCCACTTT. Using reference TRBV9 and TRBJ1-6 for the parts outside the CDR3, the full variable domain is DSGVTQTPKHLITATGQRVTLRCSPRSGDLSVYWYQQSLDQGLQFLIQYYNGEERAKGNILERFSAQQFPDLHSELNLSSLELGDSALYFCASSVASGLRSPLHFGNGTRLTVT.

This chain links TRBV7-9 with TRBJ1-3, with TRBD1 identical over 12 bases. CDR3 length: 18 residues. V shed 4 bases, J shed 2 bases, and the junction held 9 bases outside the gene matches. Per the germline V gene, CDR1 is SEHNR and CDR2 is FQNEAQ (reference sequence). CDR3 nucleotide sequence: TGTGCCAGCAGCTCAGCCGGGACAGGGGGCGCCCCTGGAAACACCATATATTTT. Translated, it gives CASSSAGTGGAPGNTIYF. Supplemented by reference TRBV7-9 and TRBJ1-3, the full variable domain reads DTGVSQNPRHKITKRGQNVTFRCDPISEHNRLYWYRQTLGQGPEFLTYFQNEAQLEKSRLLSDRFSAERPKGSFSTLEIQRTEQGDSAMYLCASSSAGTGGAPGNTIYFGEGSWLTVV.

The chain links TRBV6-1 to TRBJ1-5, with no clear D. V lost 3 bases, J lost 7 bases, and 16 bases lay in between. The germline CDR1 and CDR2 sequences are MNHNS and SASEGT. The CDR3 covers 15 residues. CDR3 sequence reads: CASSDTWRTDQPQHF. The DNA of the CDR3 is TGTGCCAGCAGTGACACATGGCGGACTGACCAGCCCCAGCATTTT.

The chain couples TRBV30 to TRBJ2-1, with no clear D. The V gene lost 4 bases and the J gene lost 7 bases, with 11 bases spanning the gap. CDR1 is GTSNPN and CDR2 is SVGIG in the germline V gene (reference sequence). The CDR3 contains 12 residues. CDR3 protein: CAWINTRNEQFF. The CDR3 DNA sequence: TGTGCCTGGATAAACACACGGAATGAGCAGTTCTTC.

The genes are TRBV28 and TRBJ2-7; D possibly corresponds to TRBD1 (6 bases). In germline, CDR1 is MDHEN, CDR2 SYDVKM. This CDR3 has 12 residues. Trimming removed 7 bases at V and 2 bases at J, with 9 bases between. CDR3 residues: CASKKGAYEQYF. The CDR3 bases are TGTGCCAGCAAAAAGGGGGCCTACGAGCAGTACTTC.

The chain joins TRBV10-3 to TRBJ2-3, with 8 bases matching TRBD2. The CDR3 runs 15 residues. V lost 6 bases to trimming and J lost 2 bases; unmatched junction nucleotides: 7. The germline CDR1 and CDR2 sequences are ENHRY and SYGVKD. CDR3 DNA: TGTGCCATCAGCCCCAGAGCGGGGGCCACAGATACGCAGTATTTT. It translates to CAISPRAGATDTQYF.

This chain uses TRBV28 with TRBJ1-1, with 7 bases lining up with TRBD1. Trimming took 9 bases from V and 3 from J; bases not matched to a gene: 4. This CDR3 region has 12 residues. Germline CDR1 and CDR2: MDHEN and SYDVKM. As DNA, the CDR3 is TGTGCCAGTTCCGGGACAGACACTGAAGCTTTCTTT. Its translation is CASSGTDTEAFF.

About this clone: At one of its ends the junction is not consistent with the germline gene, which may arise from a read error. CDR3 amino acids: CASSLAGPFNEQFF. For the CDR3, the DNA is TGTGCTAGCAGCTTAGCGGGCCCCTTCAATGAGCAGTTCTTC. The rearrangement links TRBV7-7 to TRBJ2-1, with TRBD2 matching 7 bases. Germline V gene data show CDR1 as SSHAT and CDR2 as FNYEAQ (reference sequence). This CDR3 spans 14 amino acids.

The chain combines TRBV18 with TRBJ1-2, with D unclear. There are 14 residues in the CDR3. Looked up from germline, CDR1 is KGHSH and CDR2 is LQKENI. V lost 3 bases and J lost 2, with 10 bases in between. The CDR3 protein is CASSPATENYGYTF. In nucleotides, the CDR3 is TGTGCCAGCTCACCTGCGACGGAGAACTATGGCTACACCTTC.

The gene calls are TRBV28 and TRBJ2-1; TRBD1 aligns across 8 bases. The germline CDR1 and CDR2 sequences are MDHEN and SYDVKM. V gave up 11 bases and J gave up 3 bases; unmatched junction bases: 12. This CDR3 has 15 amino acids. The CDR3 coding sequence is TGTGCCGCTTCCGCCGGGACAGGTGACTACAATGAGCAGTTCTTC. Protein product: CAASAGTGDYNEQFF.

The chain uses TRBV14 and TRBJ2-5; a possible D gene is TRBD2 (7 bases). With 2 bases removed from V and 0 bases from J, the gap between germline ends came to 13 bases. Looked up from germline, CDR1 is SGHDN and CDR2 is FVKESK. The CDR3 sequence is 16 residues long. This CDR3 is CASSQWRGQNQETQYF. The CDR3 DNA is TGTGCCAGCAGCCAATGGCGGGGGCAGAACCAAGAGACCCAGTACTTC.

The rearrangement links TRBV30 to TRBJ1-4; D not certain. The V end was cut by 4 bases, the J end by 2 bases, with 14 bases between. Germline V gene data show CDR1 as GTSNPN and CDR2 as SVGIG (reference sequence). This CDR3 is built from 15 residues. CDR3: CAWTPRRSTNEKLFF. CDR3 sequence (DNA): TGTGCCTGGACCCCCAGGAGATCTACTAATGAAAAACTGTTTTTT.

This sequence joins TRBV7-2 and TRBJ2-1, with TRBD1 as a possible D gene (7 bases). V was cut by 6 bases and J by 8 bases, with 29 bases left in between. There are 18 residues in the CDR3. Germline V gene data show CDR1 as SGHTA and CDR2 as FQGNSA. CDR3 nucleotide sequence: TGTGCCAGCAGAACCCCTCAAGCAGGGGGGCTCTTAGGGGATGAGCAGTTCTTC. Amino acids: CASRTPQAGGLLGDEQFF.

V usage is TRBV19 and J usage is TRBJ2-5, with 7 bases lining up with TRBD1. Germline CDR1 and CDR2: LNHDA and SQIVND (reference sequence). V dropped 4 bases and J dropped 4; count of bases not matched to a gene: 9. This CDR3 spans 15 amino acids. The CDR3 spells CASSKNDRAGETQYF. In nucleotides, the CDR3 is TGTGCCAGTAGTAAAAACGACAGGGCGGGAGAGACCCAGTACTTC.

This chain joins TRBV4-1 and TRBJ2-1; a weak D match, TRBD2 (5 bases). Trimming removed 6 bases at V and 7 bases at J, with 13 bases between. CDR1 is MGHRA, CDR2 YSYEKL, per germline. The CDR3 is 13 amino acids. DNA for the CDR3: TGCGCCAGCAGTACCACCTGGGAGAATGAGCAGTTCTTC. Translation: CASSTTWENEQFF.

V is TRBV28 and J is TRBJ1-3; 7 bases are shared with TRBD1. V lost 4 bases to trimming and J lost 0 bases; unmatched junction nucleotides: 0. The CDR3 is 14 amino acids. The germline gives CDR1 MDHEN, CDR2 SYDVKM. CDR3 residues: CASSWDSSGNTIYF. In nucleotides, the CDR3 is TGTGCCAGCAGTTGGGACAGCTCTGGAAACACCATATATTTT.

J is TRBJ2-5 and V is TRBV9, with a tentative D call TRBD2 (6 bases). From germline, CDR1 is SGDLS and CDR2 YYNGEE. The CDR3 length is 16 residues. Trimming took off 1 base at V and 4 bases at J, with 17 bases between the two ends. DNA of the CDR3: TGTGCCAGCAGCGTAACGGGACTTAGCATCGCAGAGACCCAGTACTTC. Translating gives CASSVTGLSIAETQYF.

The V and J genes are TRBV5-1 and TRBJ1-2, with D possibly matching TRBD1 (5 bases). V was cut by 4 bases and J by 8 bases, with 15 bases left in between. Germline assignment: CDR1 SGHRS and CDR2 YFSETQ. This CDR3 contains 13 residues. This CDR3 reads CASSPGDSGGYTF. In DNA form, the CDR3 reads TGCGCCAGCAGCCCTGGGGACTCTGGCGGCTACACCTTC.

This clone turned up a few times. The genes are TRBV7-3 and TRBJ2-7; maybe TRBD2 (6 bases). Between the trimmed V and J ends, which lost 4 bases and 5 bases, there was a span of 15 bases. CDR1 is SGHTA and CDR2 is FQGTGA in the germline V gene. The CDR3 contains 14 residues. The CDR3 DNA is TGTGCCAGCAGCTCAGTCCCGGGAGTTGACGAGCAGTACTTC. Protein product: CASSSVPGVDEQYF.

The chain couples TRBV4-3 to TRBJ2-7, with a tentative D call TRBD1 (6 bases). Germline V gives CDR1 LGHNA, CDR2 YSLEER. V was clipped by 3 bases and J by 6 bases, with 15 bases between them. The CDR3 extends over 14 amino acids. The CDR3 DNA reads as TGCGCCAGCAGCCAGGACAGTGCCCTCCGCGAGCAGTACTTC. Protein sequence: CASSQDSALREQYF.

The chain is built from TRBV18 and TRBJ2-4, with D perhaps TRBD1 (5 bases). The germline V gene has CDR1 KGHSH and CDR2 LQKENI. Trimming stripped 8 bases from V and 1 base from J, with 9 bases between. The CDR3 extends over 13 amino acids. CDR3 amino acids: CASGAGAKNIQYF. CDR3 coding DNA: TGTGCCAGCGGTGCAGGGGCCAAAAACATTCAGTACTTC.

The chain is built from TRBV27 and TRBJ2-1; 13 bases agree with TRBD2. V shed 5 bases, J shed 7 bases, and the junction held 11 bases outside the gene matches. This CDR3 comprises 17 residues. Germline V CDR1 and CDR2: MNHEY, SMNVEV (reference sequence). The CDR3 DNA follows: TGTGCCAGCAGTCTAAGGACTAGCGGGGGATCGGGGAATGAGCAGTTCTTC. Its translation: CASSLRTSGGSGNEQFF.

This chain uses TRBV5-1 with TRBJ2-6; D is perhaps TRBD1 (6 bases). V lost 0 bases to trimming and J lost 4 bases, with 14 bases between them. The germline gives CDR1 SGHRS, CDR2 YFSETQ. This CDR3 spans 17 amino acids. CDR3 loop: CASSLGQARGGANVLTF. The CDR3 nucleotides read TGCGCCAGCAGCTTGGGACAGGCCCGGGGAGGGGCCAACGTCCTGACTTTC.

The gene calls are TRBV13 and TRBJ2-2, with D maybe TRBD2 (6 bases). Germline values: CDR1 PRHDT, CDR2 FYEKMQ (reference sequence). Trimming took off 7 bases at V and 4 bases at J, with 19 bases between the two ends. CDR3 length: 16 residues. CDR3 loop: CASKPPSEEGTGELFF. The CDR3 nucleotides are TGTGCCAGCAAACCCCCTAGCGAAGAAGGCACCGGGGAGCTGTTTTTT.

In nucleotides, the CDR3 is TGTGCCAGCAGCTTATCGGGGAATAGCAATCAGCCCCAGCATTTT. Translation gives CASSLSGNSNQPQHF. The V call is TRBV5-8, the J call TRBJ1-5; no clear D gene. Germline V gene sequence: CDR1 SGHTS, CDR2 YDEGEE. The ends were cut back, 2 bases at V and 0 bases at J, with 9 bases in the middle. The CDR3 spans 15 residues.